The 24 T cell receptor beta chains given below trace back to one sample, sequenced in a study of technical replicates of blood from a handful of donors. Clones were read by immunoSEQ multiplex PCR, and TCRdb kept only the in-frame ones, dropping some. The repertoire holds about 62,000 clones, with about 90% as singletons. The sequencing sample was made of PBMCs. The receptors derive from a human donor in good health. Some clones in this sample may be carry-over from other donors' samples.

The CDR3 sequence is CASRGPGDYEQYF. DNA of the CDR3: TGTGCCAGCAGAGGCCCAGGGGATTACGAGCAGTACTTC. The gene calls are TRBV2 and TRBJ2-7; D is perhaps TRBD1 (6 bases). Per the germline V gene, CDR1 is SNHLY and CDR2 is FYNNEI. The V end was cut by 6 bases, the J end by 4 bases, with 13 bases between. This CDR3 is built from 13 residues. The entire variable domain, with the rest obtained from reference TRBV2 and TRBJ2-7, is as follows: EPEVTQTPSHQVTQMGQEVILRCVPISNHLYFYWYRQILGQKVEFLVSFYNNEISEKSEIFDDQFSVERPDGSNFTLKIRSTKLEDSAMYFCASRGPGDYEQYFGPGTRLTVT.

This chain uses TRBV9 with TRBJ1-5; D is possibly TRBD1 (5 bases). Looked up from germline, CDR1 is SGDLS and CDR2 is YYNGEE. The ends were cut back, 0 bases at V and 8 bases at J, with 15 bases in the middle. The CDR3 totals 15 residues. For the CDR3, the DNA is TGTGCCAGCAGCGTAGGGTCAGGGTTGGGTGAGCCCCAGCATTTT. Its protein product is CASSVGSGLGEPQHF.

The J gene is TRBJ2-3, the V gene TRBV7-3, with TRBD1 as a possible D gene (5 bases). This CDR3 has 15 residues. Germline lookup yields CDR1 SGHTA and CDR2 FQGTGA. V dropped 0 bases and J dropped 8 bases, with 15 bases sitting between them. The CDR3 sequence: CASSLTAGPQGTQYF. The CDR3 DNA reads as TGTGCCAGCAGCTTAACGGCAGGGCCGCAGGGTACGCAGTATTTT.

The V gene is TRBV4-3, the J gene TRBJ2-5; 11 bases are a match to TRBD2. V shed 0 bases, J shed 5 bases, and the junction held 8 bases outside the gene matches. From germline, CDR1 is LGHNA and CDR2 YSLEER. The CDR3 is 17 amino acids. CDR3 region: CASSQDLAGGGSETQYF. CDR3 in DNA: TGCGCCAGCAGCCAAGATCTAGCGGGAGGTGGATCGGAGACCCAGTACTTC.

The chain recombines TRBV5-1 with TRBJ1-2, with 8 nucleotides matching TRBD1. The CDR3 spans 14 residues. Trimming took 5 bases from V and 8 from J; bases not matched to a gene: 11. Germline CDR1 SGHRS, CDR2 YFSETQ. The CDR3 DNA is TGCGCCAGCAGTTCGGACAGGGTAGTCGGGGGCTACACCTTC. Amino acids: CASSSDRVVGGYTF.

The chain is built from TRBV5-1 and TRBJ2-5, with 12 bases matching TRBD2. CDR1 is SGHRS and CDR2 is YFSETQ in the germline V gene. With 4 bases clipped from V and 5 bases from J, the junction kept 6 bases outside the gene matches. The CDR3 consists of 15 residues. This chain's CDR3 is CASSRGLAGTETQYF. The CDR3 DNA sequence: TGCGCCAGCAGCCGCGGACTAGCGGGAACCGAGACCCAGTACTTC.

The J gene is TRBJ2-7, the V gene TRBV21-1; the table names TRBD1, a call not compared with the DNA. TRBV21-1 is classified as a pseudogene. This CDR3 is 15 amino acids long. CDR3 in amino acids: CASSDYDRGLSEQYF. Written as DNA, the CDR3 is TGTGCCAGCAGCGATTATGACAGGGGGCTCTCCGAGCAGTACTTC.

This chain joins TRBV11-1 and TRBJ2-7; the D gene is possibly TRBD2 (5 bases). The CDR3 contains 15 residues. Germline-derived CDR1 and CDR2 are SGHAT and FQDESV (reference sequence). With 5 bases removed from V and 2 bases from J, the gap between germline ends came to 16 bases. The DNA of the CDR3 is TGTGCCAGCAGCCACTCTAGGACTTCTACCTACGAGCAGTACTTC. Protein product: CASSHSRTSTYEQYF.

V and J are TRBV10-3 and TRBJ1-2, with a weak D call TRBD1 (5 bases). The CDR3 consists of 17 residues. Trimming took off 4 bases at V and 3 bases at J, with 21 bases between the two ends. The germline V gene has CDR1 ENHRY and CDR2 SYGVKD. This CDR3 is CAISGGRYSTLDYGYTF. CDR3 nucleotide sequence: TGTGCCATCAGTGGGGGCAGGTATTCGACCCTCGACTATGGCTACACCTTC.

The chain employs TRBV28 and TRBJ1-2, with TRBD1 matching over 12 bases. Germline lookup yields CDR1 MDHEN and CDR2 SYDVKM. The CDR3 spans 14 residues. With V trimmed by 6 bases and J by 7 bases, 6 bases remained unmatched. This CDR3 is CASRPGTGGGGYTF. In nucleotides, the CDR3 is TGTGCCAGCAGGCCCGGGACAGGGGGCGGTGGCTACACCTTC.

This chain connects TRBV4-1 to TRBJ1-2, with 11 bases lining up with TRBD1. Losses at the gene ends were 4 bases for V and 7 bases for J; bases not matched to a gene: 5. The germline V gene has CDR1 MGHRA and CDR2 YSYEKL. This CDR3 has 14 amino acids. The CDR3 reads CASSPRDRGSGYTF. For the CDR3, the DNA is TGCGCCAGCAGCCCCCGGGACAGGGGGTCTGGCTACACCTTC.

This chain uses TRBV7-3 with TRBJ2-1; D is possibly TRBD2 (6 bases). The ends were cut back, 2 bases at V and 5 bases at J, with 13 bases in the middle. The length of the CDR3 is 15 residues. The germline V gene encodes CDR1 SGHTA and CDR2 FQGTGA. The CDR3 nucleotides are TGTGCCAGCAGCTTAGTTAGCGGAAAGAACAATGAGCAGTTCTTC. Translation gives CASSLVSGKNNEQFF.

The chain uses TRBV19 and TRBJ1-1; D not resolved. CDR3 length: 13 residues. The germline V gene has CDR1 LNHDA and CDR2 SQIVND (reference sequence). Trimming shortened V by 3 bases and J by 4 bases, and 9 bases separated the two germline ends. In DNA, the CDR3 is TGTGCCAGTAGTATCCGGGTAGGCACTGAAGCTTTCTTT. Translation: CASSIRVGTEAFF.

V is TRBV6-1 and J is TRBJ2-7, with 7 bases aligning to TRBD1. Germline trimming cut 3 bases from V and 4 bases from J; bases unmatched to any gene: 9. Germline CDR1 reads MNHNS; CDR2 reads SASEGT. The CDR3 contains 15 residues. CDR3 coding DNA: TGTGCCAGCAGTGATTTGGACAGGAACCAATACGAGCAGTACTTC. This encodes CASSDLDRNQYEQYF.

This chain joins TRBV6-1 and TRBJ2-1; 9 positions match TRBD1. CDR3 size: 15 residues. Germline loops: CDR1 MNHNS, CDR2 SASEGT. V gave up 6 bases and J gave up 2 bases; unmatched junction bases: 5. The DNA of the CDR3 is TGTGCCAGCAGAGCCGGACAGGGGCCCTACAATGAGCAGTTCTTC. It encodes CASRAGQGPYNEQFF.

V is TRBV11-2 and J is TRBJ1-2; 11 positions agree with TRBD1. V gave up 5 bases and J gave up 5 bases; unmatched junction bases: 4. CDR3 length: 14 amino acids. Per the germline V gene, CDR1 is SGHAT and CDR2 is FQNNGV. CDR3 nucleotides: TGTGCCAGCAGCCCGGACAGGGGGCTTTATGGCTACACCTTC. Translating it yields CASSPDRGLYGYTF.

This chain connects TRBV2 to TRBJ1-1; D ambiguous. The germline gives CDR1 SNHLY, CDR2 FYNNEI. V shed 8 bases and J shed 2 bases, with 9 bases lying between them. CDR3 size: 12 residues. The CDR3 region has the DNA TGTGCCAGCGATCGGGGAAACACTGAAGCTTTCTTT. Protein: CASDRGNTEAFF. Full variable domain (remainder filled in from reference TRBV2 and TRBJ1-1): EPEVTQTPSHQVTQMGQEVILRCVPISNHLYFYWYRQILGQKVEFLVSFYNNEISEKSEIFDDQFSVERPDGSNFTLKIRSTKLEDSAMYFCASDRGNTEAFFGQGTRLTVV.

V usage is TRBV29-1 and J usage is TRBJ2-5, with TRBD2 matching 10 bases. This CDR3 is built from 14 residues. Germline V gene data show CDR1 as SQVTM and CDR2 as ANQGSEA. After removal of 3 bases from V and 1 base from J, the junction contained 2 bases not matched to a gene. CDR3 nucleotides: TGCAGCGTTGATGGACTAGCGGTCCAAGAGACCCAGTACTTC. It yields the protein CSVDGLAVQETQYF.

This chain joins TRBV7-8 and TRBJ2-7, with 13 bases that match TRBD2. With V trimmed by 5 bases and J by 2 bases, 3 bases remained unmatched. Looked up from germline, CDR1 is SGHVS and CDR2 is FQNEAQ. The CDR3 runs 15 residues. The CDR3 DNA sequence: TGTGCCAGCAGCCACGGACTAGCGGGGGCCTACGAGCAGTACTTC. Translation: CASSHGLAGAYEQYF.

The V and J genes are TRBV7-6 and TRBJ2-7; possibly TRBD2 for D (6 bases). CDR1 and CDR2 (germline): SGHVS, FNYEAQ. V was cut by 4 bases and J by 6 bases, with 16 bases left in between. This CDR3 has 14 residues. The CDR3 sequence is CASSSYVAGSEQYF. The CDR3 bases are TGTGCCAGCAGCTCTTATGTGGCGGGAAGCGAGCAGTACTTC.

The chain has TRBV4-1 and TRBJ2-3, with 8 bases that match TRBD2. Germline V CDR1 and CDR2: MGHRA, YSYEKL. Trimming took 4 bases from V and 1 from J; bases not matched to a gene: 7. This CDR3 is built from 16 residues. CDR3: CASSRSGGPGTDTQYF. In DNA, the CDR3 is TGCGCCAGCAGCCGATCGGGGGGGCCGGGCACAGATACGCAGTATTTT.

V gene TRBV5-6 combines with J gene TRBJ2-7; TRBD1 matches 8 bases. CDR1 is SGHDT and CDR2 is YYEEEE in the germline V gene. Losses at the gene ends were 2 bases for V and 3 bases for J; bases not matched to a gene: 4. This CDR3 contains 14 residues. This CDR3 is CASSFGTGDYEQYF. Written as DNA, the CDR3 is TGTGCCAGCAGCTTCGGGACAGGTGACTACGAGCAGTACTTC.

The V gene is TRBV29-1, the J gene TRBJ2-2; no firm D call. CDR3 length: 11 amino acids. In germline, CDR1 is SQVTM, CDR2 ANQGSEA. V lost 6 bases, J lost 0 bases, and 2 bases lay in between. CDR3 sequence: CSVSNTGELFF. The CDR3 nucleotides are TGCAGCGTCTCGAACACCGGGGAGCTGTTTTTT.

This sequence joins TRBV19 and TRBJ2-1, with TRBD1 identical over 9 bases. From germline, CDR1 is LNHDA and CDR2 SQIVND (reference sequence). Germline trimming cut 3 bases from V and 9 bases from J; bases unmatched to any gene: 6. The CDR3 has 14 residues. CDR3 DNA sequence: TGTGCCAGTAGTATCACCCGACAGGGGGTTGAGCAGTTCTTC. Amino acids: CASSITRQGVEQFF.